The rows below give T cell receptor beta chains drawn from one sample of a study of identical twins. TCRdb fed the 5' RACE reads into MiXCR, producing one record per CDR3 protein. Among hundreds of thousands of distinct CDR3 sequences listed, roughly 6.2% were seen once. Material for sequencing was naive T cells sorted from blood. The receptor source for this set is a man aged 18 to 29 in good health. CDR3s leave out the opening cysteine and the closing phenylalanine or tryptophan. Fields, in order: D gene, V gene, clone size, CDR3 protein. The D gene is left open where the match is weak. Where a row states a size, it is once, few, many or the class of an expanded clone; other rows omit it.

d_gene: NA; v_gene: TRBV6-1; abundance: NA; CDR3aa: ASSKPPGREAF
d_gene: NA; v_gene: TRBV2; abundance: NA; CDR3aa: AGDEGADTQY
d_gene: NA; v_gene: TRBV18; abundance: NA; CDR3aa: ASSPPLYQETQY
d_gene: TRBD1; v_gene: TRBV25-1; abundance: many; CDR3aa: ASSEYETGPHTDTQY
d_gene: NA; v_gene: TRBV12-5; abundance: NA; CDR3aa: ASGIYTNQPQH
d_gene: NA; v_gene: TRBV5-5; abundance: NA; CDR3aa: ASSLAPSVTDTQY
d_gene: TRBD1; v_gene: TRBV6-1; abundance: many; CDR3aa: ASSQPPGGHEQF
d_gene: NA; v_gene: TRBV28; abundance: many; CDR3aa: ASLDGTGELF
d_gene: NA; v_gene: TRBV29-1; abundance: many; CDR3aa: SEQGYNQPQH
d_gene: TRBD2; v_gene: TRBV30; abundance: NA; CDR3aa: AWSVLAGVFRY
d_gene: TRBD2; v_gene: TRBV12-3/TRBV12-4; abundance: many; CDR3aa: ASRSVRGSSYNEQF
d_gene: TRBD2; v_gene: TRBV7-3; abundance: few; CDR3aa: ASSLTPVAGGTHTGELF
d_gene: NA; v_gene: TRBV6-5; abundance: few; CDR3aa: ASSYLLPNSPLH
d_gene: NA; v_gene: TRBV28; abundance: few; CDR3aa: ASSFPPNADTQY
d_gene: NA; v_gene: TRBV7-9; abundance: few; CDR3aa: ASSSQFRDTEAF
d_gene: NA; v_gene: TRBV25-1; abundance: many; CDR3aa: ASIGTEAF
d_gene: TRBD1; v_gene: TRBV7-3; abundance: few; CDR3aa: ASSVSTRTGNLYEQY
d_gene: NA; v_gene: TRBV19; abundance: few; CDR3aa: ASRFRAPESTDTQY
d_gene: TRBD1; v_gene: TRBV3-1; abundance: NA; CDR3aa: ASSQLPGQRSGNTIY
d_gene: NA; v_gene: TRBV14; abundance: few; CDR3aa: ASSQAGTTEQF
d_gene: TRBD1; v_gene: TRBV4-3; abundance: few; CDR3aa: ASSLIGQGAFTDTQY
d_gene: TRBD2; v_gene: TRBV6-1; abundance: few; CDR3aa: ASSKLAGAGEQF
d_gene: NA; v_gene: TRBV4-1; abundance: few; CDR3aa: ASSHVQRNTEAF
d_gene: NA; v_gene: TRBV30; abundance: few; CDR3aa: AWRQGARDEQF
d_gene: NA; v_gene: TRBV27; abundance: many; CDR3aa: ASSSIRADTQY
d_gene: NA; v_gene: TRBV12-3/TRBV12-4; abundance: NA; CDR3aa: ASTPEGGLVDTQY